This T cell receptor (beta chain) derives from a study of blood T cell repertoires in COVID-19. At the level of the study: Donors in the United States, Italy and Spain gave samples during acute or convalescent COVID-19. T cells, B-cell-depleted T cells, or PBMCs provided the cDNA or gDNA that served as material.

This CDR3 has 14 residues. Authors' methods: For nucleated cells, counts were estimated from reference gene primer amplification. The assay was immunoSEQ multiplex PCR, and TCRdb's table has in-frame clones only and misses some. V and J calls and clone size are as listed in that table; D and trimming were resolved from the DNA. Of approximately 230,000 clones in the sample, around 83% were seen once. The TCR sequence derives from a man at least 80 years old with acute or convalescent COVID-19. This chain uses TRBV21-1 with TRBJ1-1; the DNA was not compared with TRBD1, the D call given in the table. TRBV21-1 is flagged as a pseudogene. The specimen was peripheral blood. CDR3 bases: TGTGCCAGCAGGGCTGGGACAGTGGTCGAAGAAGCTTTCTTT. This codes for CASRAGTVVEEAFF.